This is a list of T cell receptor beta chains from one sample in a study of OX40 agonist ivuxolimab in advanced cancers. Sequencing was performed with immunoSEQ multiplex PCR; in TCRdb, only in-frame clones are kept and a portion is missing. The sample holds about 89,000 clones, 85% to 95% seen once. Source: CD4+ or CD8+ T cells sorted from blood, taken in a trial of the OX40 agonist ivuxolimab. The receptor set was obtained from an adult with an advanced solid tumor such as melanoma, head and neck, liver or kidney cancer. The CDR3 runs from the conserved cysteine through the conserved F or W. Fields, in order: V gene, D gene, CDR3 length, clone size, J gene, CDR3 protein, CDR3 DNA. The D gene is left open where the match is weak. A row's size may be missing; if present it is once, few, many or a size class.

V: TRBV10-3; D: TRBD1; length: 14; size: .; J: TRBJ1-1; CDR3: CAISRGTGDPEAFF; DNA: TGTGCCATCAGCCGTGGGACAGGGGACCCTGAAGCTTTCTTT
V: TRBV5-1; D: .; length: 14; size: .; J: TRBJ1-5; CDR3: CASSFQGPHQPQHF; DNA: TGCGCCAGCAGCTTCCAGGGGCCTCATCAGCCCCAGCATTTT
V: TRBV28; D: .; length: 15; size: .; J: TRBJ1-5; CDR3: CASSPGDRSNQPQHF; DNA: TGTGCCAGCAGCCCCGGGGATAGGAGCAATCAGCCCCAGCATTTT
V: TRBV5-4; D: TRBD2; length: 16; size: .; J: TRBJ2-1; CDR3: CASSLELAGGHNEQFF; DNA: TGTGCCAGCAGCTTAGAGCTAGCGGGGGGCCACAATGAGCAGTTCTTC
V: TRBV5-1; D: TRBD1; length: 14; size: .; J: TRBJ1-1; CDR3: CASSLDRANTEAFF; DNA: TGCGCCAGCAGCTTAGACAGGGCGAACACTGAAGCTTTCTTT
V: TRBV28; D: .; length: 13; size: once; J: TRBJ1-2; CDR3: CASSLYSGDGYTF; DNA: TGTGCCAGCAGTTTATACTCGGGAGATGGCTACACCTTC
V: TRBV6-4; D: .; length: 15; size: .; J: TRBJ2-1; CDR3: CASSPDRTSYNEQFF; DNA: TGTGCCAGCAGCCCGGACCGAACCTCCTACAATGAGCAGTTCTTC
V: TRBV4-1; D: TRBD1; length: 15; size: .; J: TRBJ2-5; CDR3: CASSHPGQGWETQYF; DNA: TGCGCCAGCAGCCACCCGGGACAGGGCTGGGAGACCCAGTACTTC
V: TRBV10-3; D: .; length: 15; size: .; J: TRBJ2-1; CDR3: CAISGGHTRHNEQFF; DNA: TGTGCCATCAGTGGGGGGCATACCCGGCACAATGAGCAGTTCTTC
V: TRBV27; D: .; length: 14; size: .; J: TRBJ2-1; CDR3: CASTKTSAGNEQFF; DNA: TGTGCCAGCACTAAAACTTCGGCGGGGAATGAGCAGTTCTTC
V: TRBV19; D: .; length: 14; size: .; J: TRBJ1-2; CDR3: CASSLRFAGYGYTF; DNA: TGTGCCAGTAGTCTCCGATTTGCTGGCTATGGCTACACCTTC
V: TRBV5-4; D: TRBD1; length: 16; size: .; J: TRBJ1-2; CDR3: CASSLETGDGDYGYTF; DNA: TGTGCCAGCAGCTTGGAGACAGGGGACGGAGACTATGGCTACACCTTC
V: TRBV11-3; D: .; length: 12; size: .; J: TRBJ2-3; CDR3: CASSPVPDTQYF; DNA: TGTGCCAGCAGCCCTGTTCCAGATACGCAGTATTTT
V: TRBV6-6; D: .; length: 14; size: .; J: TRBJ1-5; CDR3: CASRQDSSNQPQHF; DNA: TGTGCCAGCCGACAGGACTCTAGCAATCAGCCCCAGCATTTT
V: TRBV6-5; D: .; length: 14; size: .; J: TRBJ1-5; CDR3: CATTPYGHNQPQHF; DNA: TGTGCCACTACCCCGTACGGGCACAATCAGCCCCAGCATTTT
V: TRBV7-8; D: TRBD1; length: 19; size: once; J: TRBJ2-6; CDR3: CASSLDRPTTNSGANVLTF; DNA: TGTGCCAGCAGCTTGGACAGGCCGACTACCAATTCTGGGGCCAACGTCCTGACTTTC
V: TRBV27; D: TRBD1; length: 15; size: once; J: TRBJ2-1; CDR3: CASISRGRFYNEQFF; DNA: TGTGCCAGCATCTCGAGGGGGCGCTTCTACAATGAGCAGTTCTTC
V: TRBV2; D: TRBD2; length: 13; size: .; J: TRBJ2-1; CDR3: CASSLAEVNEQFF; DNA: TGTGCCAGCAGTCTAGCGGAAGTAAATGAGCAGTTCTTC
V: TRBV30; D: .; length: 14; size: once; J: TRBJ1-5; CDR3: CAWSVRGFNQPQHF; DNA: TGTGCCTGGAGTGTACGGGGCTTCAATCAGCCCCAGCATTTT
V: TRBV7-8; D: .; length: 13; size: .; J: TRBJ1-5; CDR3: CASSSTGPGPQHF; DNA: TGTGCCAGCAGCTCCACCGGCCCTGGGCCCCAGCATTTT
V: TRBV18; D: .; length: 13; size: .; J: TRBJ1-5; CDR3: CASSPQRNQPQHF; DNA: TGTGCCAGCTCACCACAGAGAAATCAGCCCCAGCATTTT
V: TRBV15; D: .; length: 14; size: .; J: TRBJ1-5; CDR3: CATSRGVVHQPQHF; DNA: TGTGCCACCAGCAGAGGGGTGGTGCATCAGCCCCAGCATTTT
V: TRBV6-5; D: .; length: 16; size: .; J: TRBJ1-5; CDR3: CASSYSWTDTNQPQHF; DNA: TGTGCCAGCAGTTACTCGTGGACAGACACCAATCAGCCCCAGCATTTT
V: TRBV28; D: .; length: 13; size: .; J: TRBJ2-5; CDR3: CASSKIRWETQYF; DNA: TGTGCCAGCAGTAAAATTAGGTGGGAGACCCAGTACTTC
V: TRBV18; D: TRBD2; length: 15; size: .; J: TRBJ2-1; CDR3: CASSRGTSGANEQFF; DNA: TGTGCCAGCTCACGAGGGACTAGCGGGGCCAATGAGCAGTTCTTC
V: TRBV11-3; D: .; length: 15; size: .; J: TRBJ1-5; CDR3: CASSFRTPSNQPQHF; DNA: TGTGCCAGCAGCTTTCGGACTCCGAGCAATCAGCCCCAGCATTTT
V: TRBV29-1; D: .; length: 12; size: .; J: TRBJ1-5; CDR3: CSVKDGGQPQHF; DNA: TGCAGCGTTAAAGACGGGGGACAGCCCCAGCATTTT
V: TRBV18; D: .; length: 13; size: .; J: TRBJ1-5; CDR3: CASSQGGNQPQHF; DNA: TGTGCCAGCTCTCAAGGGGGTAATCAGCCCCAGCATTTT
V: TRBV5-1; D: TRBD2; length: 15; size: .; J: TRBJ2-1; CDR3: CASSFVAGAYNEQFF; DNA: TGCGCCAGCAGCTTCGTTGCGGGGGCCTACAATGAGCAGTTCTTC
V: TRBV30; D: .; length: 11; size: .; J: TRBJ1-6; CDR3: CAWSISSPLHF; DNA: TGTGCCTGGAGTATAAGTTCACCCCTCCACTTT
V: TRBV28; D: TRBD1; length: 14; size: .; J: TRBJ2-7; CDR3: CASSSRDRYYEQYF; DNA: TGTGCCAGCAGTTCCCGGGACAGATACTACGAGCAGTACTTC
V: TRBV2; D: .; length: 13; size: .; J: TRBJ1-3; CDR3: CARRTSSGNTIYF; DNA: TGTGCGCGAAGGACGTCCTCTGGAAACACCATATATTTT
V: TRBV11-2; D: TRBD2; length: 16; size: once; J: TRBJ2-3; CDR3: CASSLGLAGVEDTQYF; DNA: TGTGCCAGCAGCTTGGGACTAGCGGGAGTGGAAGATACGCAGTATTTT
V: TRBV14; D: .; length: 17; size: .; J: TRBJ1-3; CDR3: CASSPTGTLGSGNTIYF; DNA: TGTGCCAGCAGCCCAACCGGGACTTTGGGTTCTGGAAACACCATATATTTT
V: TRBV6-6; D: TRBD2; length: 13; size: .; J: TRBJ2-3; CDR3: CASSYGTGGTQYF; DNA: TGTGCCAGCAGTTACGGTACGGGAGGTACGCAGTATTTT
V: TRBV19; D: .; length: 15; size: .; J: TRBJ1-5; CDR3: CASSILTSGNQPQHF; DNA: TGTGCCAGTAGTATTCTAACGAGTGGCAATCAGCCCCAGCATTTT
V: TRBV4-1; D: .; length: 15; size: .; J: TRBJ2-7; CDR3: CASSQDSRQIYEQYF; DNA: TGCGCCAGCAGCCAAGATTCAAGACAGATCTACGAGCAGTACTTC
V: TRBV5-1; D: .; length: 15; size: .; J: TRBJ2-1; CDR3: CASSLVGVTYNEQFF; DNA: TGCGCCAGCAGCTTGGTTGGCGTCACCTACAATGAGCAGTTCTTC
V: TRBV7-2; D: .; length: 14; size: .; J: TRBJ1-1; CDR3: CASSLKAGNTEAFF; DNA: TGTGCCAGCAGCTTAAAAGCGGGGAACACTGAAGCTTTCTTT
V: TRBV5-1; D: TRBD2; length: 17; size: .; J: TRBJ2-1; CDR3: CASSSLRTSGTYNEQFF; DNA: TGCGCCAGCAGCTCCTTACGGACTAGCGGGACGTACAATGAGCAGTTCTTC
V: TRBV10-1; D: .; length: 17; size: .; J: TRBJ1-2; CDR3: CASPDREGTAIDYGYTF; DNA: TGCGCCAGCCCGGATAGGGAGGGGACTGCCATTGACTATGGCTACACCTTC
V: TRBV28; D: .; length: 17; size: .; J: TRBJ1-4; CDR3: CASSFLGGISTNEKLFF; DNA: TGTGCCAGCAGTTTCCTGGGGGGGATCTCAACTAATGAAAAACTGTTTTTT
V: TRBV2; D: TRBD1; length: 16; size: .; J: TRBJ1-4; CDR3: CASRIQGALTNEKLFF; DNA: TGTGCCAGCAGAATACAGGGGGCCCTAACTAATGAAAAACTGTTTTTT
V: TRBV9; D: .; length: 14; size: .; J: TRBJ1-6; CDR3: CASSVGRRNSPLHF; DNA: TGTGCCAGCAGCGTAGGACGGCGTAATTCACCCCTCCACTTT
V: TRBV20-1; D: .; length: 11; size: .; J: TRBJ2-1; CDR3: CSARHYNEQFF; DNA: TGCAGTGCAAGACACTACAATGAGCAGTTCTTC
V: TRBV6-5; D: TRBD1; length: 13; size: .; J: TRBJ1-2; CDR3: CASSPGTVYGYTF; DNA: TGTGCCAGCAGCCCAGGGACAGTCTATGGCTACACCTTC
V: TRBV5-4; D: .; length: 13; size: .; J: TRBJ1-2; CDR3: CASSYDTNYGYTF; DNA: TGTGCCAGCAGCTACGACACGAACTATGGCTACACCTTC
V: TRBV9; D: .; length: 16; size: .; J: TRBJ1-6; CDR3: CASSVDFSSYNSPLHF; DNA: TGTGCCAGCAGCGTAGATTTCAGCTCCTATAATTCACCCCTCCACTTT
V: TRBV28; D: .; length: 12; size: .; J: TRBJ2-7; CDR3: CASTTGLEEQYF; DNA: TGTGCCAGCACCACGGGACTGGAGGAGCAGTACTTC
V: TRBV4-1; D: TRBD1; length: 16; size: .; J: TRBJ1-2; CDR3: CASSQAHGQDYYGYTF; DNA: TGCGCCAGCAGCCAAGCCCACGGACAGGATTACTATGGCTACACCTTC
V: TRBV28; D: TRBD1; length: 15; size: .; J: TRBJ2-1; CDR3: CASTTSGQGTHEQFF; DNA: TGTGCCAGCACCACATCCGGACAGGGAACGCATGAGCAGTTCTTC
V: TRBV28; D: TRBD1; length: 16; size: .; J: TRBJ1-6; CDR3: CASRMTGTGWNSPLHF; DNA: TGTGCCAGCAGGATGACTGGGACAGGTTGGAATTCACCCCTCCACTTT
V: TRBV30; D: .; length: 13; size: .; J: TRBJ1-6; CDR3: CAWSTGLGSPLHF; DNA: TGTGCCTGGAGTACAGGGTTAGGGTCACCCCTCCACTTT
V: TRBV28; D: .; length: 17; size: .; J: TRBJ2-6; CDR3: CASSSREPSSGANVLTF; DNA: TGTGCCAGCAGTTCGAGGGAGCCGAGTTCTGGGGCCAACGTCCTGACTTTC
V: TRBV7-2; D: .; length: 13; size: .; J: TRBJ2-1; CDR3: CATLSGEHNEQFF; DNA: TGTGCCACCTTGTCAGGGGAACACAATGAGCAGTTCTTC
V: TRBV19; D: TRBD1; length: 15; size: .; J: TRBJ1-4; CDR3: CASSAGTDSHEKLFF; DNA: TGTGCCAGTAGTGCGGGGACAGATAGTCATGAAAAACTGTTTTTT
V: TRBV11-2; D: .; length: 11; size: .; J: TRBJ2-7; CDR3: CASSSSYEQYF; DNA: TGTGCCAGCAGCTCCTCCTACGAGCAGTACTTC
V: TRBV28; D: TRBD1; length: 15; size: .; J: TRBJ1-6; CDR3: CASSLGRQGKTPLHF; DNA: TGTGCCAGCAGTTTAGGTCGACAGGGGAAGACACCCCTCCACTTT
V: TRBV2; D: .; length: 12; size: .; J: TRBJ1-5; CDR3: CASNAGNQPQHF; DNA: TGTGCCAGCAACGCAGGCAATCAGCCCCAGCATTTT
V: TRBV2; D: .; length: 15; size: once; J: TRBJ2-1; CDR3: CASSEVGGAYNEQFF; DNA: TGTGCCAGCAGTGAAGTTGGGGGGGCGTACAATGAGCAGTTCTTC